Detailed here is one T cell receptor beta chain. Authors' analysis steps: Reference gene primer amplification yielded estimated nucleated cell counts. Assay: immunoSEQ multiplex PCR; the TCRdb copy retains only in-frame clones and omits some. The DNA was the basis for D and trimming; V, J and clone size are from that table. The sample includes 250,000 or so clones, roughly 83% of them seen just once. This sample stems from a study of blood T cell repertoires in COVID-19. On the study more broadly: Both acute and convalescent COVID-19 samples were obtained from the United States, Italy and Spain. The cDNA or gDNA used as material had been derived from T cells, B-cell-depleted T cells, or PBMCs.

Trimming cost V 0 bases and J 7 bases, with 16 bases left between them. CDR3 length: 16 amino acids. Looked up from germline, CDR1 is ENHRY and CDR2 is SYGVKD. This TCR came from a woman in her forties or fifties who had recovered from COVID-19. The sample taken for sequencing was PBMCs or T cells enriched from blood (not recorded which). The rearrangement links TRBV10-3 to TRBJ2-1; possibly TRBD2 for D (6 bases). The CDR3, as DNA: TGTGCCATCAGTGAGTCAAGGGCGGGATCAAGAAATGAGCAGTTCTTC. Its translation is CAISESRAGSRNEQFF.